The present T cell receptor (beta chain) was sequenced within a study of cytomegalovirus exposure and HLA in healthy donors. Study conclusions and caveats: In vitro checks showed that a few CMV-associated chains really do target CMV antigens. The dataset shows that most TCR sequences were rare, while some public TCRs occurred in many donors.

TCRdb keeps only in-frame clones here, not all; method: immunoSEQ multiplex PCR. The sample lists about 160,000 clones; roughly 90% were seen once. J was trimmed by 10 bases and V by 0 bases; bases with no gene match: 7. CDR3 length: 14 amino acids. Germline lookup yields CDR1 SGHKS and CDR2 YYEKEE (reference sequence). Of note for this clone: Its antigen remains unknown.

The sequence was obtained from a woman under 30 in good health and CMV-seronegative. The gene calls are TRBV5-5 and TRBJ2-1, with 7 bases that match TRBD2. The sequenced sample consisted of PBMCs. The CDR3 DNA sequence: TGTGCCAGCAGCTTGGAACGGGGAGGGTGGGAGCAGTTCTTC. Protein product: CASSLERGGWEQFF.